The sequence of this T cell receptor (beta chain) was determined in a study of control samples from healthy donors and cancer patients. Produced via immunoSEQ multiplex PCR; TCRdb's table is partial and in-frame only. The sample carries 70,000 to 90,000 clones, around 90% recorded once. The V end was cut by 2 bases, the J end by 3 bases, with 9 bases between. The germline V gene encodes CDR1 SGHNT and CDR2 YYREEE (reference sequence). The CDR3 runs 13 residues. The sequence derives from a woman aged 60 to 75 with head and neck cancer. Sequenced material: PBMCs. This rearrangement joins TRBV5-4 to TRBJ2-7; no definite D call. In DNA form, the CDR3 reads TGTGCCAGCAGCTTTATTGCAGGCTACGAGCAGTACTTC. Its protein is CASSFIAGYEQYF.